These 7 T cell receptor beta chains originate from one sample sequenced in a study of PD-L1 blockade in urothelial cancer. Clones were sequenced by immunoSEQ multiplex PCR, and TCRdb holds only the in-frame ones, with some missing. The sample yields 44,000 or so clones, more than 75% seen once. The sequences come from PBMCs, collected around atezolizumab (anti-PD-L1) treatment. Every receptor here comes from an older man with urothelial cancer.

The chain employs TRBV4-3 and TRBJ1-2; 7 positions agree with TRBD1. The J segment lost 3 bases and the V segment lost 1 base, leaving 2 bases of the junction unmatched. Looked up from germline, CDR1 is LGHNA and CDR2 is YSLEER. The CDR3 sequence is 14 residues long. CDR3: CASSQAGGDYGYTF. In DNA form, the CDR3 reads TGCGCCAGCAGCCAAGCAGGGGGAGACTATGGCTACACCTTC.

This clone appeared a single time. This rearrangement joins TRBV7-2 to TRBJ2-3; no clear D gene. The CDR3 loop spans 14 amino acids. V was trimmed by 1 base and J by 2 bases, leaving 7 bases between them. From germline, CDR1 is SGHTA and CDR2 FQGNSA. The CDR3: CASSLGPLTDTQYF. The CDR3 DNA sequence: TGTGCCAGCAGCTTAGGGCCCCTCACAGATACGCAGTATTTT.

The J gene is TRBJ2-7, the V gene TRBV2; D is perhaps TRBD2 (7 bases). V lost 6 bases and J 6 bases, leaving 21 bases between the germline ends. The CDR3 runs to 15 residues. The germline CDR1 and CDR2 sequences are SNHLY and FYNNEI. DNA of the CDR3: TGTGCCAGCAGGGGGGGGGCTAGCGGTCTGGGCGAGCAGTACTTC. Translated: CASRGGASGLGEQYF.

The chain's CDR3 is CASSFGGIYGYTF. In nucleotides, the CDR3 is TGTGCCAGCAGTTTCGGGGGTATCTATGGCTACACCTTC. The rearrangement links TRBV28 to TRBJ1-2; TRBD1 is a possible D gene (5 bases). Trimming cost V 3 bases and J 4 bases, with 9 bases left between them. The CDR3 extends over 13 amino acids. The V gene's germline CDR1 is MDHEN and CDR2 SYDVKM.

The chain recombines TRBV6-5 with TRBJ1-2; the match to TRBD1 covers 9 bases. Germline V gene sequence: CDR1 MNHEY, CDR2 SVGAGI. V dropped 8 bases and J dropped 8; count of bases not matched to a gene: 9. The CDR3 is 13 amino acids. The CDR3 nucleotides are TGTGCCAGCCGTCGGGACAGGGTGACGGGCTACACCTTC. Amino acid sequence: CASRRDRVTGYTF.

The chain is built from TRBV7-2 and TRBJ2-3; TRBD2 matches at 12 bases. The CDR3 consists of 17 residues. Trimming at V came to 5 bases and at J to 3 bases, leaving 9 bases not matched to a gene. Germline V gene data show CDR1 as SGHTA and CDR2 as FQGNSA. In DNA form, the CDR3 reads TGTGCCAGCAGCCTATTTCCGGGACTAGCGGGTACAGATACGCAGTATTTT. It is translated as CASSLFPGLAGTDTQYF.

The V call is TRBV7-2, the J call TRBJ2-6, with TRBD1 identical over 7 bases. Germline assignment: CDR1 SGHTA and CDR2 FQGNSA. The CDR3 sequence is 16 residues long. J was trimmed by 0 bases and V by 7 bases; bases with no gene match: 6. Here the CDR3 reads CASTKTGVSGANVLTF. Written as DNA, the CDR3 is TGTGCCAGCACAAAAACAGGGGTCTCTGGGGCCAACGTCCTGACTTTC.